This T cell receptor beta chain was observed in a study of somatic mutations in cytotoxic T cells in rheumatoid arthritis. Study background: Right after diagnosis, and before any treatment had started, patient peripheral blood (about 33 ml EDTA) was drawn. In some cases, T-cell populations stained with V beta antibodies were flow-sorted at nearly 100% purity, and these included V beta1+ cells sequenced for TCRB.

CDR1 is MDHEN and CDR2 is SYDVKM in the germline V gene. The V and J ends lost 3 bases and 6 bases respectively, with 9 bases between them. This CDR3 has 12 amino acids. Overall study results and limits: Slight TRBV07 underrepresentation in rheumatoid arthritis patients went unadjusted for multiple comparisons. The targets (antigens) of the expanded CD8+ clones were not known.

For this clone: Its antigen is not known.

The protocol was immunoSEQ multiplex PCR, while the TCRdb copy is restricted to in-frame clones and leaves out a portion. This sample carries 6,000 to 8,500 clones, roughly nine tenths of them seen once, and the ten largest clones take 26%. The chain is built from TRBV28 and TRBJ2-7; D not certain. The source is a woman aged 70-85 years with rheumatoid arthritis. Sequenced input: CD8+ T cells sorted from blood. CDR3 sequence: CASSFSRFEQYF. CDR3 nucleotide sequence: TGTGCCAGCAGTTTCTCCCGTTTCGAGCAGTACTTC.